A single sample gave rise to the 8 T cell receptor beta chains below, sequenced in a study of OX40 agonist ivuxolimab in advanced cancers. The library came from the immunoSEQ multiplex PCR assay. TCRdb retrieved this table from immuneACCESS and kept in-frame rearrangements only. Not all clones are present; in checked studies, unresolved V genes account for under half, and no reason is known for the remainder. Here the sample has more than 60,000 clones; roughly 87% occur a single time. Roughly 0.66% of the sample is taken by the ten largest. The source was CD4+ or CD8+ T cells sorted from blood, collected in a trial of the OX40 agonist ivuxolimab. These receptors were collected from an adult with an advanced solid tumor such as melanoma, head and neck, liver or kidney cancer.

The chain recombines TRBV7-2 with TRBJ1-3; 7 nucleotides align to TRBD1. Germline V gene sequence: CDR1 SGHTA, CDR2 FQGNSA. The CDR3 loop spans 16 amino acids. The V segment lost 3 bases and the J segment 3 bases; nucleotides outside the gene matches: 8. CDR3 protein: CASSFIGTASGNTIYF. CDR3 DNA sequence: TGTGCCAGCAGCTTCATCGGGACAGCTAGTGGAAACACCATATATTTT.

The genes are TRBV10-3 and TRBJ2-1, with 10 bases identical to TRBD2. CDR1 and CDR2 (germline): ENHRY, SYGVKD. The V gene end was trimmed by 4 bases and the J gene end by 6 bases; junction bases not matched to a gene: 12. This CDR3 has 17 amino acids. CDR3 sequence: CAISASFSGGPTNEQFF. CDR3 bases: TGTGCCATCAGTGCCTCTTTTAGCGGGGGGCCTACCAATGAGCAGTTCTTC.

This chain's CDR3 is CASSFLAGGPETQYF. DNA of the CDR3: TGCGCCAGCAGCTTTTTAGCGGGGGGGCCGGAGACCCAGTACTTC. The V gene is TRBV5-1, the J gene TRBJ2-5, with 11 bases fitting TRBD2. Trimming at V came to 2 bases and at J to 5 bases, leaving 5 bases not matched to a gene. The germline gives CDR1 SGHRS, CDR2 YFSETQ. CDR3 length: 15 residues.

V and J are TRBV27 and TRBJ1-1; 8 bases agree with TRBD1. CDR3 length: 14 amino acids. V was pared by 2 bases and J by 8 bases, with 7 bases of the junction left unmatched. CDR1 is MNHEY and CDR2 is SMNVEV in the germline V gene (reference sequence). CDR3 sequence (DNA): TGTGCCAGCAGTTTAAACGGGGCAGGGGGCGAAGCTTTCTTT. This encodes CASSLNGAGGEAFF.

The J gene is TRBJ1-2, the V gene TRBV11-2; D remains ambiguous. The V gene's germline CDR1 is SGHAT and CDR2 FQNNGV. V dropped 5 bases and J dropped 0 bases, with 10 bases sitting between them. The CDR3 has 14 residues. CDR3 loop: CASSRDTTNYGYTF. CDR3 nucleotide sequence: TGTGCCAGCAGCCGCGACACTACTAACTATGGCTACACCTTC. Supplemented by reference TRBV11-2 and TRBJ1-2, the full variable domain reads EAGVAQSPRYKIIEKRQSVAFWCNPISGHATLYWYQQILGQGPKLLIQFQNNGVVDDSQLPKDRFSAERLKGVDSTLKIQPAKLEDSAVYLCASSRDTTNYGYTFGSGTRLTVV.

The chain combines TRBV7-9 with TRBJ1-2; 7 nucleotides line up with TRBD1. This CDR3 has 14 residues. CDR1 is SEHNR, CDR2 FQNEAQ, per germline (reference sequence). Germline trimming cut 5 bases from V and 6 bases from J; bases unmatched to any gene: 9. The CDR3 DNA reads as TGTGCCAGCAGCACCAGGGGGACAAACCATGGCTACACCTTC. Translating it yields CASSTRGTNHGYTF.

This chain links TRBV10-3 with TRBJ1-2; 7 bases align to TRBD1. Germline V gene data show CDR1 as ENHRY and CDR2 as SYGVKD. V lost 10 bases, J lost 3 bases, and 8 bases stayed unmatched. The CDR3 has 13 residues. CDR3 in amino acids: CANSKDRDYGYTF. CDR3 bases: TGTGCCAACTCCAAAGACAGGGACTATGGCTACACCTTC.

The chain combines TRBV19 with TRBJ1-2; D unresolved. The CDR3 extends over 12 amino acids. V lost 2 bases and J lost 8, with 9 bases in between. CDR1 is LNHDA, CDR2 SQIVND, per germline (reference sequence). Here the CDR3 DNA reads TGTGCCAGTAGTATAAGGGCCGGCGGCTACACCTTC. It yields the protein CASSIRAGGYTF.